The present entry profiles one T cell receptor (beta chain) with its context. Its cognate antigen has yet to be identified. No much larger clone exists at a distance of one base, and base qualities are not known. Trimming leaves V shorter by 4 bases and J shorter by 5 bases, with the junction holding 5 bases beyond the gene matches. CDR1 and CDR2, looked up from the germline V gene (reference sequence), are SEHNR and FQNEAQ. The CDR3 runs 15 residues from the cysteine to the phenylalanine. The DNA shown is the 45-base CDR3, in frame from base 1. The data are from a study of T-cell reconstitution after alpha-beta-depleted transplantation in children (TCRdb year 2016). With respect to the entire study: Using TCR repertoire profiling, the study quantitatively followed how T-cell immune reconstitution unfolded in children after TCRalphabeta/CD19-depleted allogeneic hematopoietic cell transplantation.

Library preparation employed PCR. TCRdb names Illumina HiSeq 2500 as the instrument used. To normalize quantification of the TCRbeta repertoire, the TCR libraries were built with molecular barcoding that relied on unique molecular identifiers. Using fastp at Q25 and MiXCR, TCRdb reprocessed the public reads and kept productive beta chains. Every distinct CDR3 protein forms one entry, paired with its most common genes and DNA. The sample contains around 530,000 distinct CDR3 sequences, about 30% of them found a single time. The top ten hold more than 2% of the sample. The V gene is TRBV7-9 and the J gene is TRBJ2-1, and 10 junction bases match TRBD2. This clonotype was sampled from a human donor who donated a stem cell graft to a child with aplastic anemia. Sequenced material: PBMCs from the stem cell graft donor, taken from the stem cell graft. For the CDR3, the sequence is CASSSSGRFHNEQFF. In nucleotides, the sequence is TGTGCCAGCAGCTCTAGCGGGAGATTCCACAATGAGCAGTTCTTC. Reference TRBV7-9 and TRBJ2-1 genes cover what lies past the CDR3, so the full variable domain is DTGVSQNPRHKITKRGQNVTFRCDPISEHNRLYWYRQTLGQGPEFLTYFQNEAQLEKSRLLSDRFSAERPKGSFSTLEIQRTEQGDSAMYLCASSSSGRFHNEQFFGPGTRLTVL.